A single sample gave rise to the 27 T cell receptor beta chains below, sequenced in a study of shared clonotypes between healthy human individuals. Clones were sequenced by immunoSEQ multiplex PCR, and TCRdb holds only the in-frame ones, with some missing. The table records 2,500,000 or so clones, more than 80% of them present only once. Sequencing input: naive CD4+ T cells sorted from blood. Subset defined: CD45RA+ positively selected. These receptors came from a man younger than 30 in good health.

The chain has TRBV10-1 and TRBJ1-1; D gene ambiguous. The CDR3 has 15 amino acids. V gave up 1 base and J gave up 1 base, with 10 bases separating them. Germline CDR1 reads WNHNN; CDR2 reads SYGVQD (reference sequence). The CDR3 protein is CASSELSGRNTEAFF. The CDR3 DNA reads as TGCGCCAGCAGTGAGTTATCGGGCAGGAACACTGAAGCTTTCTTT.

J is TRBJ2-2 and V is TRBV2, with D uncertain. V was cut by 4 bases and J by 2 bases, with 11 bases left in between. This CDR3 is built from 15 residues. Germline CDR1 is SNHLY and CDR2 is FYNNEI. DNA for the CDR3: TGTGCCAGCAGTGGTCAGCCTATTAACACCGGGGAGCTGTTTTTT. Residues: CASSGQPINTGELFF.

This clone has just one count. The V call is TRBV5-4, the J call TRBJ1-3, with D perhaps matching TRBD1 (6 bases). Germline CDR1 reads SGHNT; CDR2 reads YYREEE (reference sequence). The CDR3 contains 17 residues. Trimming left V 0 bases short and J 2 bases short, with 15 bases between. The CDR3, as DNA: TGTGCCAGCAGCTTGGGGGGCCGAGAGGGGGCTGGAAACACCATATATTTT. This encodes CASSLGGREGAGNTIYF.

The gene calls are TRBV4-3 and TRBJ2-1; 7 nucleotides align to TRBD1. This CDR3 is 15 amino acids long. Losses at the gene ends were 5 bases for V and 1 base for J; bases not matched to a gene: 5. CDR1 is LGHNA and CDR2 is YSLEER in the germline V gene. DNA of the CDR3: TGCGCCAGCAGCGGAACAGGGGCTTCCTACAATGAGCAGTTCTTC. This encodes CASSGTGASYNEQFF.

Note on this clone: A read error may produce the germline difference seen at one junction end. The rearrangement uses TRBV27 and TRBJ1-5, with D possibly matching TRBD1 (6 bases). This CDR3 contains 10 residues. Germline V gene sequence: CDR1 MNHEY, CDR2 SMNVEV (reference sequence). In DNA, the CDR3 is TGTGCCAGCCTCTGGGACATCGGGGATTTT. Its translation is CASLWDIGDF.

To note about this clone: One end of the junction is discordant with germline, which a read error may explain. The rearrangement uses TRBV7-9 and TRBJ1-3; a possible D gene is TRBD1 (6 bases). The length of the CDR3 is 13 residues. From germline, CDR1 is SEHNR and CDR2 FQNEAQ (reference sequence). The CDR3 here is CATSGASGNTMYF. The CDR3 coding sequence is TGTGCCACCTCAGGGGCCTCTGGAAACACCATGTATTTT.

This clone was observed once. The chain carries TRBV7-2 and TRBJ2-1; D not certain. CDR3 length: 15 residues. CDR1 is SGHTA and CDR2 is FQGNSA in the germline V gene. Trimming pared 4 bases from V and 4 bases from J, leaving 14 bases between. This CDR3 reads CASSSRPSTYNEQFF. The CDR3 DNA is TGTGCCAGCAGCTCCAGACCCTCTACTTACAATGAGCAGTTCTTC.

The rearrangement joins TRBV18 to TRBJ1-2; D is undetermined. The CDR3 is 13 amino acids. V was clipped by 6 bases and J by 6 bases, with 14 bases between them. CDR1 and CDR2 (germline): KGHSH, LQKENI. The CDR3 nucleotides are TGTGCCAGCTCCCCTACGGGGAGCAATGGCTACACCTTC. This gives the protein CASSPTGSNGYTF.

This CDR3 reads CASSPLPGQGATGELFF. As DNA, the CDR3 is TGTGCCAGCTCACCATTACCGGGACAGGGGGCGACCGGGGAGCTGTTTTTT. The V call is TRBV18, the J call TRBJ2-2; 12 bases map to TRBD1. The CDR3 consists of 17 residues. CDR1 KGHSH and CDR2 LQKENI come from the germline V gene. V trimming: 2 bases; J trimming: 5 bases; junction bases outside the gene matches: 6.

The chain combines TRBV7-6 with TRBJ2-7; D unclear. The germline V and J ends were trimmed by 5 bases and 2 bases, with 13 bases remaining between them. The CDR3 is 14 residues long. Germline-derived CDR1 and CDR2 are SGHVS and FNYEAQ. CDR3 amino acids: CASSLENGPYEQYF. CDR3 in DNA: TGTGCCAGCAGCCTTGAAAATGGACCCTACGAGCAGTACTTC. Combining the CDR3 with reference TRBV7-6 and TRBJ2-7 gives the whole variable domain GAGVSQSPRYKVTKRGQDVALRCDPISGHVSLYWYRQALGQGPEFLTYFNYEAQQDKSGLPNDRFSAERPEGSISTLTIQRTEQRDSAMYRCASSLENGPYEQYFGPGTRLTVT.

The rearrangement links TRBV7-9 to TRBJ2-7, with 7 bases identical to TRBD1. V lost 0 bases, J lost 7 bases, and 3 bases stayed unmatched. CDR1 is SEHNR and CDR2 is FQNEAQ in the germline V gene (reference sequence). This CDR3 region has 13 residues. The DNA for the CDR3 is TGTGCCAGCAGCTTAGCCATACAGGGGGAGCAGTACTTC. Translated, it gives CASSLAIQGEQYF.

Remarks on this clone: Other DNA variants within this sample encode the same CDR3. The rearrangement links TRBV6-5 to TRBJ2-3, with 12 nucleotides matching TRBD2. The germline gives CDR1 MNHEY, CDR2 SVGAGI. The CDR3 has 16 residues. V lost 2 bases to trimming and J lost 0 bases; unmatched junction nucleotides: 0. The DNA of the CDR3 is TGTGCCAGCAGTTACGGGACTAGCGGGAGCACAGATACGCAGTATTTT. Translating it yields CASSYGTSGSTDTQYF.

CDR3: CASNTGTSVYNEQFF. The CDR3 bases are TGTGCCAGTAATACCGGGACTAGCGTCTACAATGAGCAGTTCTTC. V usage is TRBV7-8 and J usage is TRBJ2-1; 10 positions match TRBD2. The V gene end was trimmed by 9 bases and the J gene end by 3 bases; junction bases not matched to a gene: 8. The CDR3 is 15 residues long. CDR1 is SGHVS, CDR2 FQNEAQ, per germline.

In regard to this clone: Other DNA sequences in this specimen translate into the identical CDR3. The chain is built from TRBV7-2 and TRBJ2-1; a possible D gene is TRBD2 (5 bases). The CDR3 consists of 15 residues. The V gene lost 0 bases and the J gene lost 0 bases, with 6 bases spanning the gap. The V gene's germline CDR1 is SGHTA and CDR2 FQGNSA. The CDR3 protein is CASSLAGSSYNEQFF. CDR3 nucleotides: TGTGCCAGCAGCTTAGCAGGGAGCTCCTACAATGAGCAGTTCTTC. Filled out from reference TRBV7-2 and TRBJ2-1, the complete variable domain reads GAGVSQSPSNKVTEKGKDVELRCDPISGHTALYWYRQSLGQGLEFLIYFQGNSAPDKSGLPSDRFSAERTGGSVSTLTIQRTQQEDSAVYLCASSLAGSSYNEQFFGPGTRLTVL.

Comments on this clone: Other nucleotide sequences in the sample specify the same CDR3. The chain uses TRBV6-6 and TRBJ1-3; D is uncertain. This CDR3 has 11 amino acids. The germline CDR1 and CDR2 sequences are MNHNY and SVGAGI (reference sequence). V dropped 8 bases and J dropped 4 bases, with 6 bases sitting between them. CDR3 region: CASSTGNTIYF. The CDR3 DNA sequence: TGTGCCAGCTCTACAGGAAACACCATATATTTT.

The J gene is TRBJ2-1, the V gene TRBV2; TRBD2 aligns across 11 bases. Germline lookup yields CDR1 SNHLY and CDR2 FYNNEI. This CDR3 comprises 14 residues. Trimming at V came to 7 bases and at J to 10 bases, leaving 9 bases not matched to a gene. This CDR3 is CASIIAGGPGEQFF. The CDR3 nucleotides are TGTGCCAGCATCATAGCGGGGGGGCCTGGAGAGCAGTTCTTC.

The chain carries TRBV7-9 and TRBJ2-3; 10 nucleotides match TRBD1. This CDR3 has 17 amino acids. Germline V gene sequence: CDR1 SEHNR, CDR2 FQNEAQ (reference sequence). The V and J ends lost 5 bases and 1 base, in that order; junction bases with no gene match: 9. The chain's CDR3 is CASSPWDRGDGTDTQYF. The CDR3 DNA sequence: TGTGCCAGCAGCCCCTGGGACAGGGGAGATGGCACAGATACGCAGTATTTT. Filled out from reference TRBV7-9 and TRBJ2-3, the complete variable domain reads DTGVSQNPRHKITKRGQNVTFRCDPISEHNRLYWYRQTLGQGPEFLTYFQNEAQLEKSRLLSDRFSAERPKGSFSTLEIQRTEQGDSAMYLCASSPWDRGDGTDTQYFGPGTRLTVL.

As regards this clone: The sample carries other DNA sequences with the same CDR3. The rearrangement joins TRBV9 to TRBJ2-1; D ambiguous. The CDR3 length is 15 residues. CDR1 and CDR2 from the germline V gene are SGDLS and YYNGEE. The V end lost 0 bases, the J end lost 4 bases, and 11 bases lay between the germline ends. CDR3 region: CASSVGGNGYNEQFF. CDR3 DNA sequence: TGTGCCAGCAGCGTAGGAGGCAACGGATACAATGAGCAGTTCTTC.

The chain is built from TRBV9 and TRBJ1-3; D gene ambiguous. The length of the CDR3 is 15 residues. Germline V gene sequence: CDR1 SGDLS, CDR2 YYNGEE. V was pared by 3 bases and J by 2 bases, with 12 bases between. In DNA, the CDR3 is TGTGCCAGCAGCGCCGAGACCGGTGCTGGAAACACCATATATTTT. Protein product: CASSAETGAGNTIYF.

The genes are TRBV11-2 and TRBJ2-1; TRBD2 aligns across 9 bases. V was pared by 1 base and J by 6 bases, with 7 bases of the junction left unmatched. Germline CDR1 SGHAT, CDR2 FQNNGV. The length of the CDR3 is 16 residues. CDR3: CASSLVGSGGFNEQFF. The CDR3, as DNA: TGTGCCAGCAGCTTAGTTGGTAGCGGGGGCTTCAATGAGCAGTTCTTC.

This chain uses TRBV11-2 with TRBJ2-2; D remains unclear. Germline-derived CDR1 and CDR2 are SGHAT and FQNNGV. The CDR3 spans 15 residues. Trimming cost V 1 base and J 0 bases, with 6 bases left between them. The CDR3: CASSLALANTGELFF. The CDR3 nucleotides read TGTGCCAGCAGCTTAGCTCTCGCGAACACCGGGGAGCTGTTTTTT.

V is TRBV14 and J is TRBJ2-5; D is perhaps TRBD1 or TRBD2 (5 bases each). The V and J ends lost 2 bases and 7 bases respectively, with 8 bases between them. Germline CDR1 SGHDN, CDR2 FVKESK. The CDR3 runs to 12 residues. In DNA, the CDR3 is TGTGCCAGCAGCCAACAGGGAGTGACCCAGTACTTC. It specifies CASSQQGVTQYF.

The chain employs TRBV7-3 and TRBJ1-1; unclear D gene. Germline V CDR1 and CDR2: SGHTA, FQGTGA. The CDR3 spans 13 residues. V was clipped by 4 bases and J by 0 bases, with 6 bases between them. The CDR3 spells CASSSQVNTEAFF. The CDR3 bases are TGTGCCAGCAGCTCACAAGTGAACACTGAAGCTTTCTTT.

The rearrangement uses TRBV10-3 and TRBJ1-1, with 9 nucleotides matching TRBD1. This CDR3 has 16 residues. V gave up 6 bases and J gave up 1 base; unmatched junction bases: 9. CDR1 and CDR2 (germline): ENHRY, SYGVKD. CDR3 protein: CAISTGQGRGNTEAFF. The CDR3 nucleotides are TGTGCCATCAGCACCGGACAGGGGCGAGGGAACACTGAAGCTTTCTTT.

V and J are TRBV6-5 and TRBJ2-2, with D possibly called TRBD1 or TRBD2 (6 bases each). The CDR3 spans 15 residues. The germline gives CDR1 MNHEY, CDR2 SVGAGI. Trimming shortened V by 8 bases and J by 7 bases, and 20 bases separated the two germline ends. CDR3 nucleotide sequence: TGTGCCAGCCGGCCAGTCGGGGGCGCGAGCGGGGAGCTGTTTTTT. Protein product: CASRPVGGASGELFF.

This clone came up once. The chain has TRBV18 and TRBJ2-2, with a weak D call TRBD1 (6 bases). The germline V gene has CDR1 KGHSH and CDR2 LQKENI. The CDR3 contains 18 residues. Trimming shortened V by 1 base and J by 4 bases, and 19 bases separated the two germline ends. The CDR3, as DNA: TGTGCCAGCTCACCACTAGCCAGGGGAAAAAGTGGCACCGGGGAGCTGTTTTTT. Translation: CASSPLARGKSGTGELFF.

The chain carries TRBV30 and TRBJ1-5; D gene unclear. The germline V gene encodes CDR1 GTSNPN and CDR2 SVGIG (reference sequence). Trimming left V 0 bases short and J 5 bases short, with 14 bases between. CDR3 length: 15 residues. Written as DNA, the CDR3 is TGTGCCTGGAGTGTACGCGGCAGATCTGATCAGCCCCAGCATTTT. It yields the protein CAWSVRGRSDQPQHF.